The clone carrying this T cell receptor (beta chain) came up many times. Its antigen is not identified. The data were obtained in a study of T cells after yellow fever vaccination. Study-level information: Fractions low in cell number were prepared with SMART-Seq v4 Ultra Low Input. Study results and limitations: Booster sampling recovered most clones from primary vaccination (approximately 97% CD4, roughly 88% CD8). The secondary response peaked faster, at day 5 versus 15, but was weaker.

The CDR3 is 13 residues long. CDR1 and CDR2 (germline): SNHLY, FYNNEI. Trimming removed 5 bases from V and 7 bases from J, with 11 bases in between. By 5'RACE template switching, TCR cDNA was produced, with a universal primer site and UMIs added in the process. In TCRdb, the 5' RACE reads were re-called with MiXCR into one record per CDR3 protein. The data hold some 350,000 distinct CDR3 sequences, with under 5% observed a single time. The sequence was obtained from a man aged 18 to 30 who received the YFV17D yellow fever vaccine. The sequencing here drew on PBMCs, taken 5 days after the yellow fever booster vaccination. The genes are TRBV2 and TRBJ1-4; perhaps TRBD1 as D (5 bases). The CDR3 coding sequence is TGTGCCAGCAGTCAGGGATCGCGTGAAAAACTGTTTTTT. Its translation: CASSQGSREKLFF.